The present TCR beta chain was sequenced within a study of T cells expressing NK-cell markers. About this clonotype itself: What it binds is unknown.

Regarding the study as a whole: One observes that, in several donors, these clonotypes were also the leading ones within the CD3+CD56-NKG2C+ fraction.

TCRdb reprocessed the 5' RACE reads; each CDR3 protein has one entry and no DNA is given. The table counts 120,000 to 150,000 distinct CDR3 sequences; roughly 12% lies in the top ten. This TCR was recovered from a man in his late teens or twenties in good health. Material for sequencing was blood T cells: a sorted CD56 or NKG2C T cell subset, CD4+ or CD8+ T cells, or bulk PBMC T cells (not recorded which).

The CDR3 here is CASSPYADTQYF. The rearrangement links TRBV7-6 to TRBJ2-3. The CDR3 spans 12 residues. Germline V lookup: CDR1 SGHVS, CDR2 FNYEAQ. Full variable domain (remainder filled in from reference TRBV7-6 and TRBJ2-3): GAGVSQSPRYKVTKRGQDVALRCDPISGHVSLYWYRQALGQGPEFLTYFNYEAQQDKSGLPNDRFSAERPEGSISTLTIQRTEQRDSAMYRCASSPYADTQYFGPGTRLTVL.